The clone carrying this T cell receptor beta chain is labeled medium-sized. What it recognizes is unknown. The QIAseq Immune Repertoire TCR panel built the libraries from 15 ng of total RNA. MiXCR was run by TCRdb on the reads, yielding one entry per CDR3 protein. This sample has 750 to 1,000 distinct CDR3 sequences, with about 9.2% found just once. The sample originates from a study of circulating CD8 cells and anti-PD-1 response in melanoma. The overall study: Response groups: complete/partial responders versus stable/progressive non-responders.

This CDR3 spans 12 amino acids. With 7 bases removed from V and 1 base from J, the gap between germline ends came to 7 bases. Germline CDR1 LNHDA, CDR2 SQIVND (reference sequence). Sorting of live CD3+CD8+TCRalphabeta+ cells by PD-1 and/or TIGIT gave four subsets. General study results and limits: Replicates were generally not done for experiments.

The clonotype originates from a human donor with melanoma. Here the sequenced sample was CD8+ T cells from PBMCs, taken at baseline or after one month of anti-PD-1 therapy (not recorded which). J is TRBJ1-1 and V is TRBV19; D is undetermined. CDR3 nucleotide sequence: TGTGCCAGTACGACGGGGAACACTGAAGCTTTCTTT. Its translation is CASTTGNTEAFF.